This T cell receptor (beta chain) came from a study of identical twins. This CDR3 is 15 amino acids long. Germline V gene data show CDR1 as SGHAT and CDR2 as FQNNGV. V was trimmed by 1 base and J by 4 bases, leaving 12 bases between them. This clonotype was recorded many times. Its specificity is not known. Study results and limitations: For monozygotic twins, models underestimated out-of-frame TCR alpha sharing. Insertion counts were lower in abundant cord blood beta clonotypes, a trend that memory repertoires did not show. Because invariant MAIT and iNKT cells could be present, zero-insertion analyses could be partly confounded.

TCRdb used MiXCR to reprocess the 5' RACE reads, holding one entry per CDR3 protein. Among approximately 620,000 distinct CDR3 sequences listed, 8.6% were seen once. This sample was shared with a second study, whose subject was yellow fever vaccine responses in identical twins.

This receptor was obtained from a young woman in good health. The rearrangement uses TRBV11-2 and TRBJ2-3, with D tentatively TRBD2 (6 bases). The sequenced sample consisted of PBMCs. CDR3: CASSLGSGYSDTQYF. The CDR3 nucleotides are TGTGCCAGCAGCTTAGGGAGCGGGTACTCAGATACGCAGTATTTT.